The source of this TCR beta chain is a study of T cell responses to AZD1222 COVID-19 vaccine. On the study more broadly: Pooling was applied to second doses at about 4 or about 12 weeks. Points from the study as a whole: Reportedly, close to half of spike-specific TCRs are directed against unmutated variant regions. Dominant CD4 TCR responses targeted spike regions 160-218 and 743-854. Sampling captured repertoires only after the peak T cell response.

As for this clone: Antigen: not known.

Measured with immunoSEQ multiplex PCR; TCRdb has only the in-frame clones, and not every one. This repertoire shows roughly 180,000 clones, 94% found once; its top ten account for about 9.2%. CDR1 is WSHSY and CDR2 is SAAADI in the germline V gene. With 7 bases clipped from V and 0 bases from J, the junction kept 5 bases outside the gene matches. This CDR3 comprises 16 residues. The V gene is TRBV10-2, the J gene TRBJ2-2; 10 bases align to TRBD2. The sequence was obtained from an adult in good health. Sequenced material: peripheral blood, taken on day 0 of AZD1222 vaccination. The CDR3 nucleotides are TGCGCCAGCACCCCCCTAGCGGGGGCGAACACCGGGGAGCTGTTTTTT. Amino acids: CASTPLAGANTGELFF.